One and the same sample provided the 16 T cell receptor beta chains below, sequenced in a study of blood T cell repertoires in COVID-19. Clones were sequenced by immunoSEQ multiplex PCR, and TCRdb holds only the in-frame ones, with some missing. The table includes about 160,000 clones, 85% detected once. Sequencing was done on a sample of peripheral blood. These receptor sequences come from a human donor with acute or convalescent COVID-19. The donor label of this sample is uncertain.

CDR3 sequence reads: CASSPRDRGNQPQHF. The CDR3 region has the DNA TGTGCCAGCTCACCCCGGGACAGGGGGAATCAGCCCCAGCATTTT. The V and J genes are TRBV18 and TRBJ1-5; 11 nucleotides match TRBD1. The CDR3 is made up of 15 amino acids. The V and J ends lost 3 bases and 4 bases, in that order; junction bases with no gene match: 2. Germline V gives CDR1 KGHSH, CDR2 LQKENI.

V gene TRBV18 combines with J gene TRBJ1-6; 10 bases agree with TRBD1. Trimming at V came to 3 bases and at J to 7 bases, leaving 6 bases not matched to a gene. CDR3 length: 16 amino acids. Germline assignment: CDR1 KGHSH and CDR2 LQKENI. CDR3 sequence: CASSPPLGQGNSPLHF. CDR3 bases: TGTGCCAGCTCACCTCCTTTGGGACAGGGGAATTCACCCCTCCACTTT.

The gene calls are TRBV7-6 and TRBJ1-4, with 7 bases aligning to TRBD1. The CDR3 has 15 residues. Germline V lookup: CDR1 SGHVS, CDR2 FNYEAQ. The J segment lost 5 bases and the V segment lost 5 bases, leaving 8 bases of the junction unmatched. CDR3 amino acids: CASSENRGQNEKLFF. CDR3 coding DNA: TGTGCCAGCAGCGAAAACAGGGGTCAAAATGAAAAACTGTTTTTT.

The chain is built from TRBV29-1 and TRBJ1-2, with D possibly TRBD1 on 5 matching bases. V was cut by 4 bases and J by 10 bases, with 10 bases left in between. This CDR3 is built from 10 residues. Germline values: CDR1 SQVTM, CDR2 ANQGSEA. CDR3 loop: CSVGDLDYTF. Here the CDR3 DNA reads TGCAGCGTTGGGGACTTGGACTACACCTTC.

V usage is TRBV30 and J usage is TRBJ1-1, with 7 bases aligning to TRBD1. Germline CDR1 is GTSNPN and CDR2 is SVGIG (reference sequence). The CDR3 is 13 amino acids. V lost 2 bases, J lost 5 bases, and 5 bases stayed unmatched. This CDR3 reads CAWSKGAGTEAFF. The CDR3 nucleotides are TGTGCCTGGAGTAAGGGGGCCGGGACTGAAGCTTTCTTT.

This chain connects TRBV6-2 or TRBV6-3 to TRBJ1-2; 8 nucleotides line up with TRBD1. The germline gives CDR1 MNHEY, CDR2 SVGEGT. After removal of 2 bases from V and 2 bases from J, the junction contained 1 base not matched to a gene. CDR3 length: 14 amino acids. The CDR3 DNA follows: TGTGCCAGCAGTTACCGGACAGGGAACTATGGCTACACCTTC. It specifies CASSYRTGNYGYTF.

The chain combines TRBV5-5 with TRBJ2-5; D is possibly TRBD1 (5 bases). Germline CDR1 is SGHKS and CDR2 is YYEKEE (reference sequence). The CDR3 is 13 residues long. Trimming cost V 7 bases and J 1 base, with 11 bases left between them. The CDR3 protein is CASEKTAQETQYF. The CDR3 DNA is TGTGCCAGCGAGAAGACAGCCCAAGAGACCCAGTACTTC.

V gene TRBV3-1 (or the pseudogene TRBV3-2) combines with J gene TRBJ1-4; TRBD1 matches 7 bases. The CDR3 length is 17 residues. The trim removed 0 bases at V and 7 bases at J, leaving 11 bases unmatched. Germline lookup yields CDR1 LGHDT and CDR2 YNNKEL (reference sequence). This CDR3 reads CASSQDPAGQGVEKLFF. CDR3 nucleotide sequence: TGTGCCAGCAGCCAAGATCCCGCGGGGCAGGGGGTTGAAAAACTGTTTTTT.

The chain employs TRBV9 and TRBJ1-3; a possible D gene is TRBD1 (6 bases). There are 14 residues in the CDR3. The germline CDR1 and CDR2 sequences are SGDLS and YYNGEE. Trimming removed 2 bases at V and 6 bases at J, with 12 bases between. The CDR3 is CASSVWGGENTIYF. In DNA, the CDR3 is TGTGCCAGCAGCGTCTGGGGGGGCGAAAACACCATATATTTT.

This rearrangement joins TRBV7-6 to TRBJ2-5; D might be TRBD1 (6 bases). The V and J ends lost 5 bases and 5 bases respectively, with 18 bases between them. The CDR3 is 15 amino acids. Germline V gives CDR1 SGHVS, CDR2 FNYEAQ. CDR3: CASSGWTARGETQYF. The CDR3 nucleotides are TGTGCCAGCAGCGGGTGGACAGCTAGGGGGGAGACCCAGTACTTC.

This chain links TRBV19 with TRBJ1-1, with TRBD1 matching 8 bases. The V and J ends lost 3 bases and 1 base, in that order; junction bases with no gene match: 16. Germline-derived CDR1 and CDR2 are LNHDA and SQIVND (reference sequence). The CDR3 is 19 residues long. CDR3 bases: TGTGCCAGTAGTATTGCTCATCCAGGGGGCGGGAAAGGGAACACTGAAGCTTTCTTT. Encoded protein: CASSIAHPGGGKGNTEAFF.

Only a few counts were recorded for this clone. The gene calls are TRBV11-2 and TRBJ1-2, with D perhaps matching TRBD1 (6 bases). The ends were cut back, 4 bases at V and 7 bases at J, with 25 bases in the middle. Germline V gene lookup returns CDR1 SGHAT and CDR2 FQNNGV. The CDR3 has 17 amino acids. CDR3: CASSSVRERAGALGYTF. Here the CDR3 DNA reads TGTGCCAGCAGCTCTGTTAGGGAGAGGGCAGGGGCTCTTGGCTACACCTTC.

The chain uses TRBV19 and TRBJ1-1; 9 nucleotides line up with TRBD1. The CDR3 spans 15 residues. V shed 0 bases, J shed 4 bases, and the junction held 3 bases outside the gene matches. Looked up from germline, CDR1 is LNHDA and CDR2 is SQIVND (reference sequence). The CDR3 protein is CASSIEGQGTTEAFF. In nucleotides, the CDR3 is TGTGCCAGTAGTATAGAGGGACAGGGAACCACTGAAGCTTTCTTT.

The rearrangement joins TRBV5-1 to TRBJ2-7; 8 positions match TRBD1. Germline-derived CDR1 and CDR2 are SGHRS and YFSETQ. The V segment lost 5 bases and the J segment 6 bases; nucleotides outside the gene matches: 4. This CDR3 has 12 amino acids. The CDR3 reads CASRSTGVEQYF. In DNA, the CDR3 is TGCGCCAGCAGGTCGACAGGGGTCGAGCAGTACTTC.

The gene calls are TRBV2 and TRBJ1-5; TRBD1 is a possible D gene (6 bases). The ends were cut back, 4 bases at V and 9 bases at J, with 19 bases in the middle. CDR1 SNHLY and CDR2 FYNNEI come from the germline V gene. The CDR3 has 15 amino acids. Written as DNA, the CDR3 is TGTGCCAGCAGTGCCGGGAAGCCGGGGGGCGGGCCCCAGCATTTT. Protein product: CASSAGKPGGGPQHF.

CDR3 sequence: CASSFLIGTSGDNEQFF. DNA for the CDR3: TGTGCCAGCAGTTTTTTAATAGGGACTAGCGGGGACAATGAGCAGTTCTTC. The chain uses TRBV7-7 and TRBJ2-1, with 13 bases aligning to TRBD2. The CDR3 extends over 17 amino acids. CDR1 is SSHAT, CDR2 FNYEAQ, per germline (reference sequence). With 6 bases clipped from V and 5 bases from J, the junction kept 10 bases outside the gene matches.